This entry lists 17 T cell receptor beta chains sequenced from one sample in a study of cytomegalovirus exposure and HLA in healthy donors. The PCR was carried out with 60 Vbeta primers and 13 Jbeta primers. Clones were read by immunoSEQ multiplex PCR, and TCRdb kept only the in-frame ones, dropping some. The sample contains more than 65,000 clones, over 70% of which appear only once. Source material: PBMCs. These receptors were obtained from a man between 35 and 55 years old in good health and CMV-seronegative.

The gene calls are TRBV13 and TRBJ2-5; perhaps TRBD1 as D (5 bases). This CDR3 is 14 amino acids long. The germline V gene has CDR1 PRHDT and CDR2 FYEKMQ (reference sequence). Trimming cost V 5 bases and J 0 bases, with 10 bases left between them. The DNA for the CDR3 is TGTGCCAGCAGCCAAGACAGTGACCAAGAGACCCAGTACTTC. Translated, it gives CASSQDSDQETQYF.

This clone was seen only a few times. V usage is TRBV14 and J usage is TRBJ1-2; 8 nucleotides agree with TRBD1. Germline CDR1 is SGHDN and CDR2 is FVKESK. CDR3 length: 14 amino acids. V shed 8 bases and J 6 bases; nucleotides not matched to a gene: 11. The CDR3 loop is CASSGGQGRDGYTF. The CDR3 DNA sequence: TGTGCCAGCTCTGGAGGACAGGGAAGAGATGGCTACACCTTC.

V usage is TRBV2 and J usage is TRBJ1-5; D gene ambiguous. The CDR3 consists of 15 residues. CDR1 and CDR2 from the germline V gene are SNHLY and FYNNEI. Trimming removed 6 bases at V and 4 bases at J, with 16 bases between. Here the CDR3 DNA reads TGTGCCAGCAGCGACTCGATCAGAGGTAATCAGCCCCAGCATTTT. This encodes CASSDSIRGNQPQHF.

This chain connects TRBV4-1 to TRBJ1-1, with 8 bases aligning to TRBD1. V dropped 4 bases and J dropped 4; count of bases not matched to a gene: 8. From germline, CDR1 is MGHRA and CDR2 YSYEKL. The length of the CDR3 is 15 residues. The CDR3 here is CASSPTDRGSTEAFF. In DNA form, the CDR3 reads TGCGCCAGCAGCCCCACTGACAGGGGATCCACTGAAGCTTTCTTT.

The V and J genes are TRBV11-3 and TRBJ1-1; 9 bases are shared with TRBD1. There are 13 residues in the CDR3. V gave up 5 bases and J gave up 4 bases; unmatched junction bases: 2. From germline, CDR1 is SGHNT and CDR2 YENEEA. In nucleotides, the CDR3 is TGTGCCAGCAGCACAGGGGGCGGCACTGAAGCTTTCTTT. Translation gives CASSTGGGTEAFF.

The rearrangement links TRBV28 to TRBJ1-3; 10 bases are a match to TRBD1. CDR1 is MDHEN, CDR2 SYDVKM, per germline. This CDR3 contains 16 residues. V was clipped by 5 bases and J by 0 bases; unmatched bases: 4. The CDR3 DNA is TGTGCCAGCAGTCGGACAGGGGGTTCCTCTGGAAACACCATATATTTT. This codes for CASSRTGGSSGNTIYF. The whole variable domain, filled in from reference TRBV28 and TRBJ1-3, reads DVKVTQSSRYLVKRTGEKVFLECVQDMDHENMFWYRQDPGLGLRLIYFSYDVKMKEKGDIPEGYSVSREKKERFSLILESASTNQTSMYLCASSRTGGSSGNTIYFGEGSWLTVV.

This clone was counted between two and nine times. The chain joins TRBV4-1 to TRBJ1-2, with D possibly being TRBD1 (5 bases). Trimming left V 0 bases short and J 7 bases short, with 15 bases between. CDR3 length: 15 residues. The germline gives CDR1 MGHRA, CDR2 YSYEKL. The CDR3 reads CASSQDLRTSGGYTF. CDR3 coding DNA: TGCGCCAGCAGCCAAGACTTAAGGACATCGGGTGGCTACACCTTC.

This clone was detected a few times. CDR3 DNA sequence: TGTGCCAGCAGCGAGTCGGTCTCCTACGAGCAGTACTTC. Its protein product is CASSESVSYEQYF. V and J are TRBV9 and TRBJ2-7; the D is unclear. Between the trimmed V and J ends, which lost 3 bases and 0 bases, there was a span of 7 bases. This CDR3 is built from 13 residues. The germline V gene encodes CDR1 SGDLS and CDR2 YYNGEE. Full variable domain (missing parts from reference TRBV9 and TRBJ2-7): DSGVTQTPKHLITATGQRVTLRCSPRSGDLSVYWYQQSLDQGLQFLIQYYNGEERAKGNILERFSAQQFPDLHSELNLSSLELGDSALYFCASSESVSYEQYFGPGTRLTVT.

The chain links TRBV19 to TRBJ1-1; TRBD1 agrees at 9 bases. CDR3 length: 13 residues. V gave up 8 bases and J gave up 3 bases; unmatched junction bases: 4. Germline CDR1 LNHDA, CDR2 SQIVND (reference sequence). CDR3 protein: CASGDRADTEAFF. The DNA of the CDR3 is TGTGCCAGTGGGGACAGGGCTGACACTGAAGCTTTCTTT.

The chain employs TRBV9 and TRBJ2-1; maybe TRBD1 (5 bases). This CDR3 has 12 amino acids. Per the germline V gene, CDR1 is SGDLS and CDR2 is YYNGEE. V was shortened by 0 bases and J by 11 bases, with 9 bases between the two germline ends. DNA for the CDR3: TGTGCCAGCAGCGTAGAGGGGTCAAAGCAGTTCTTC. It codes for CASSVEGSKQFF. Full variable domain (outside the CDR3, taken from reference TRBV9 and TRBJ2-1): DSGVTQTPKHLITATGQRVTLRCSPRSGDLSVYWYQQSLDQGLQFLIQYYNGEERAKGNILERFSAQQFPDLHSELNLSSLELGDSALYFCASSVEGSKQFFGPGTRLTVL.

The chain carries TRBV25-1 and TRBJ1-5, with D possibly TRBD1 on 6 matching bases. The V end was cut by 3 bases, the J end by 6 bases, with 9 bases between. Germline-derived CDR1 and CDR2 are MGHDK and SYGVNS. The CDR3 contains 13 residues. CDR3 residues: CASSDGRGQPQHF. The CDR3 nucleotides are TGTGCCAGCAGTGACGGCAGGGGTCAGCCCCAGCATTTT.

This chain connects TRBV7-2 to TRBJ1-1; a weak D match, TRBD1 (5 bases). The CDR3 spans 13 residues. V gave up 4 bases and J gave up 2 bases, with 8 bases separating them. Germline lookup yields CDR1 SGHTA and CDR2 FQGNSA. CDR3 coding DNA: TGTGCCAGCAGCTCAGACAGAAACACTGAAGCTTTCTTT. Protein product: CASSSDRNTEAFF.

This clone showed up just a few times. The chain couples TRBV10-3 to TRBJ1-1; 7 positions agree with TRBD1. V was pared by 2 bases and J by 1 base, with 4 bases of the junction left unmatched. Germline values: CDR1 ENHRY, CDR2 SYGVKD. CDR3 size: 15 residues. The CDR3 sequence is CAISENRQGNTEAFF. The DNA of the CDR3 is TGTGCCATCAGTGAGAACCGACAGGGGAACACTGAAGCTTTCTTT.

The J gene is TRBJ2-3, the V gene TRBV5-4; 12 bases map to TRBD2. The ends lost 3 bases at V and 4 bases at J; junction bases unmatched: 9. The germline CDR1 and CDR2 sequences are SGHNT and YYREEE (reference sequence). The CDR3 sequence is 17 residues long. Here the CDR3 DNA reads TGTGCCAGCAGCTCTGGGGCTAGCGGGGGGGCTTCAGATACGCAGTATTTT. This translates into CASSSGASGGASDTQYF.

The V and J genes are TRBV30 and TRBJ1-5; 7 nucleotides align to TRBD1. V lost 1 base and J lost 0; bases outside the gene matches: 3. The germline gives CDR1 GTSNPN, CDR2 SVGIG (reference sequence). The CDR3 covers 15 residues. Here the CDR3 DNA reads TGTGCCTGGAGTGAAGGACAGGTTAGCAATCAGCCCCAGCATTTT. Its translation is CAWSEGQVSNQPQHF.

This chain uses TRBV7-2 with TRBJ2-3; 7 bases align to TRBD2. Trimming removed 5 bases from V and 3 bases from J; junction bases left unmatched: 5. The length of the CDR3 is 14 residues. Germline loops: CDR1 SGHTA, CDR2 FQGNSA. The CDR3 coding sequence is TGTGCCAGCAGCCGCGGGGGACCAACAGATACGCAGTATTTT. This sequence encodes CASSRGGPTDTQYF.

This rearrangement joins TRBV25-1 to TRBJ2-1; the D is unclear. V lost 3 bases, J lost 0 bases, and 6 bases lay in between. Germline V gene sequence: CDR1 MGHDK, CDR2 SYGVNS. The CDR3 is made up of 14 amino acids. CDR3 coding DNA: TGTGCCAGCAGTGACGATAGCTCCTACAATGAGCAGTTCTTC. Translation gives CASSDDSSYNEQFF.